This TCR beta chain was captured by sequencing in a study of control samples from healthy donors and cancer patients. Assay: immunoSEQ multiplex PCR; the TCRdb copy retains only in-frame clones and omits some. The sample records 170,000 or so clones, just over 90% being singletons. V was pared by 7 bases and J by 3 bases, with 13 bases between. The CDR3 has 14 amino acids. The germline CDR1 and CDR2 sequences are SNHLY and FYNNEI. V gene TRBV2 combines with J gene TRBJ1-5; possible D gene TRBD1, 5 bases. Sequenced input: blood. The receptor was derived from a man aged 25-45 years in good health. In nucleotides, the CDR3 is TGTGCCAGCAAAGGGTCGGGGGACAATCAGCCCCAGCATTTT. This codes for CASKGSGDNQPQHF.